This entry is about one T cell receptor beta chain. The data stem from a study of blood T cells in healthy people across ages. The CDR3 spans 14 residues. Germline assignment: CDR1 LNHNV and CDR2 YYDKDF (reference sequence). The ends lost 5 bases at V and 5 bases at J; junction bases unmatched: 6. Next came a second PCR, run for about 6 to 12 cycles, which used a sample-barcoded 5' primer along with a J-beta primer mix. TCRdb recomputed calls from the 5' RACE reads with MiXCR, one row per CDR3 protein. The sample contains 1.4 million or so distinct CDR3 sequences, 35% to 45% of which appear only once.

Sequencing was done on a sample of blood. The receptor's source is a woman aged 18 to 35 in good health. The chain uses TRBV15 and TRBJ1-5, with 7 positions matching TRBD1. CDR3 DNA: TGTGCCACCAGCGCGGGACAGACTTATCAGCCCCAGCATTTT. It specifies CATSAGQTYQPQHF.